This T cell receptor beta chain was profiled in a study of blood T cells in healthy people across ages. Study observations and caveats: Changes in expanded clonotypes were possibly confounded, as the CMV status of donors was unknown. Diversity figures based on one million T cells were deemed too low.

It was around 10 milliliters of peripheral blood that were drawn from each donor. Deletions cut 1 base from V and 8 bases from J, with 12 bases between. The CDR3 has 14 residues. CDR1 and CDR2 from the germline V gene are MNHEY and SMNVEV (reference sequence). This clonotype was detected only once. Its target is unknown. A second PCR, run for about 6 to 11 cycles, used a sample-barcoded 5' primer plus a J-beta primer mix. Each of the samples gave a minimum of 3 million paired-end reads that contained CDR3. Using its own MiXCR run on the 5' RACE reads, TCRdb lists one record per CDR3 protein. The sample includes about a million distinct CDR3 sequences, roughly 47% seen only once; the top ten take about a fifth.

Sequences were obtained from blood. This receptor was obtained from a woman in her sixties in good health. The rearrangement links TRBV27 to TRBJ2-1; D gene uncertain. The CDR3 coding sequence is TGTGCCAGCAGTTTATATTCAGGTTCGGATGAGCAGTTCTTC. It specifies CASSLYSGSDEQFF.